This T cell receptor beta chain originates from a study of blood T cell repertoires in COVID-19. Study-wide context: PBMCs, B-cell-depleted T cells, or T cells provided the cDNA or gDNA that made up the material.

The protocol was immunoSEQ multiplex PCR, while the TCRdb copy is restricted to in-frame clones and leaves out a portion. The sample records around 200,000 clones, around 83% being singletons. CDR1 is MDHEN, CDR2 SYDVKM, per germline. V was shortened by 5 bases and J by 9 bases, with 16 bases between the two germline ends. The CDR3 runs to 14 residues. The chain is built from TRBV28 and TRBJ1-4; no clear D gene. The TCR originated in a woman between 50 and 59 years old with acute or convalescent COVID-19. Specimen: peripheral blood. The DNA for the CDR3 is TGTGCCAGCAGTCCGGGCGGGGAGTCGAAAAAACTGTTTTTT. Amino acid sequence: CASSPGGESKKLFF.